A single sample is the source of the 18 T cell receptor beta chains below, sequenced in a study of cytomegalovirus exposure and HLA in healthy donors. Primers: 60 Vbeta forward and 13 Jbeta reverse. Clones were read by immunoSEQ multiplex PCR, and TCRdb kept only the in-frame ones, dropping some. The sample shows 40,000 or so clones, roughly 90% of them seen only once. The sequenced sample was PBMCs. The receptors stem from a woman under 30 in good health and CMV-seronegative.

The genes are TRBV10-1 and TRBJ1-2, with D unresolved. The CDR3 is 16 residues long. Germline values: CDR1 WNHNN, CDR2 SYGVQD (reference sequence). The germline V and J ends were trimmed by 3 bases and 6 bases, with 20 bases remaining between them. The CDR3 DNA follows: TGCGCCAGCAGTGAAGGCCCGGGAGAGGCGGGGAATGGCTACACCTTC. It yields the protein CASSEGPGEAGNGYTF.

The V and J genes are TRBV4-1 and TRBJ2-1, with 10 bases lining up with TRBD1. Trimming took 2 bases from V and 8 from J; bases not matched to a gene: 6. This CDR3 is 15 amino acids long. CDR1 is MGHRA and CDR2 is YSYEKL in the germline V gene. In nucleotides, the CDR3 is TGCGCCAGCAGCCAAACCGGGACAGGGGTACATGAGCAGTTCTTC. Its translation: CASSQTGTGVHEQFF.

The chain is built from TRBV19 and TRBJ2-1; the D is unclear. The V and J ends lost 5 bases and 0 bases respectively, with 11 bases between them. Germline assignment: CDR1 LNHDA and CDR2 SQIVND (reference sequence). This CDR3 is 15 amino acids long. The CDR3, as DNA: TGTGCCAGTAGTCAAAACCCTAGCTCCTACAATGAGCAGTTCTTC. Protein: CASSQNPSSYNEQFF.

This clone showed up just once. This chain joins TRBV18 and TRBJ2-2, with a possible D match to TRBD2 (5 bases). There are 15 residues in the CDR3. CDR1 and CDR2 from the germline V gene are KGHSH and LQKENI. V was cut by 4 bases and J by 6 bases, with 15 bases left in between. The CDR3 is CASSRGRHEAGELFF. CDR3 in DNA: TGTGCCAGCTCACGAGGGCGTCACGAGGCCGGGGAGCTGTTTTTT.

CDR3 loop: CASSEAGGGGTGELFF. CDR3 nucleotides: TGTGCCAGCAGTGAAGCGGGGGGCGGGGGCACCGGGGAGCTGTTTTTT. V usage is TRBV2 and J usage is TRBJ2-2, with a possible D match to TRBD2 (7 bases). Germline-derived CDR1 and CDR2 are SNHLY and FYNNEI. CDR3 size: 16 residues. V was trimmed by 0 bases and J by 4 bases, leaving 12 bases between them.

A few counts support this clone. The CDR3 DNA sequence: TGTGCCAGCAGCTTAGTCCATGGCACAGATACGCAGTATTTT. Translating it yields CASSLVHGTDTQYF. The V gene is TRBV11-1, the J gene TRBJ2-3; D remains ambiguous. The CDR3 covers 14 residues. Trimming removed 1 base at V and 1 base at J, with 6 bases between. CDR1 and CDR2 (germline): SGHAT, FQDESV (reference sequence).

The gene calls are TRBV7-2 and TRBJ2-7, with no clear D. V was clipped by 3 bases and J by 2 bases, with 11 bases between them. The CDR3 totals 14 residues. CDR1 is SGHTA, CDR2 FQGNSA, per germline. The CDR3 DNA reads as TGTGCCAGCAGCTTTGGCAACAGCCCCTACGAGCAGTACTTC. Residues: CASSFGNSPYEQYF.

Comment on this clone: An end of the junction does not agree with germline; a read error may underlie this. The V and J genes are TRBV7-9 and TRBJ2-7; 10 positions agree with TRBD2. CDR1 and CDR2 (germline): SEHNR, FQNEAQ (reference sequence). The CDR3 has 16 residues. The CDR3 nucleotides read TGTTCCAGCAGCGCCTCACTAGCGGGGAGTAGGAGCGAGCAGTACTTC. This codes for CSSSASLAGSRSEQYF.

This clone was recorded once. V is TRBV5-8 and J is TRBJ2-7, with 11 bases fitting TRBD2. CDR1 and CDR2 from the germline V gene are SGHTS and YDEGEE. This CDR3 contains 15 residues. V was pared by 4 bases and J by 3 bases, with 6 bases of the junction left unmatched. The CDR3, as DNA: TGTGCCAGCAGCCTGAGACTAGCGGGGCTCTACGAGCAGTACTTC. It translates to CASSLRLAGLYEQYF.

The chain employs TRBV18 and TRBJ1-1; 7 bases fit TRBD1. This CDR3 contains 19 residues. Looked up from germline, CDR1 is KGHSH and CDR2 is LQKENI. With V trimmed by 3 bases and J by 2 bases, 18 bases remained unmatched. CDR3 sequence: CASSPAPMTGTGGNTEAFF. The DNA for the CDR3 is TGTGCCAGCTCACCCGCCCCGATGACAGGGACCGGGGGAAACACTGAAGCTTTCTTT.

This clone was seen a few times. This chain uses TRBV28 with TRBJ1-2; D not certain. CDR3 length: 16 amino acids. Germline values: CDR1 MDHEN, CDR2 SYDVKM. V lost 1 base, J lost 6 bases, and 18 bases lay in between. The CDR3 sequence: CASSLLIGGLGDGYTF. The CDR3 DNA reads TGTGCCAGCAGTTTATTGATTGGAGGGCTCGGAGATGGCTACACCTTC.

The gene calls are TRBV28 and TRBJ1-1, with 8 positions matching TRBD1. Germline assignment: CDR1 MDHEN and CDR2 SYDVKM. V lost 5 bases, J lost 0 bases, and 11 bases stayed unmatched. CDR3 length: 17 residues. The CDR3: CASSTLTGGELNTEAFF. The CDR3, as DNA: TGTGCCAGCAGTACCCTCACAGGGGGTGAGCTGAACACTGAAGCTTTCTTT.

The CDR3 coding sequence is TGTGCCAGCAGCCCCGCGGCCCGTAACAATGAGCAGTTCTTC. This translates into CASSPAARNNEQFF. This chain links TRBV13 with TRBJ2-1, with D uncertain. Germline CDR1 is PRHDT and CDR2 is FYEKMQ (reference sequence). The CDR3 loop spans 14 amino acids. The ends were cut back, 5 bases at V and 5 bases at J, with 13 bases in the middle.

Points on this clone: The junction departs from the called germline gene at one end, perhaps through a read error. Other nucleotide sequences in the sample specify the same CDR3. J is TRBJ2-7 and V is TRBV6-6, with D possibly TRBD2 on 6 matching bases. The germline V gene has CDR1 MNHNY and CDR2 SVGAGI (reference sequence). The CDR3 is 14 amino acids. The CDR3 bases are TGTGCCAGCAGCTACTATACGGGAGACTACGAGCAGTACTTC. Translation: CASSYYTGDYEQYF.

The genes are TRBV30 and TRBJ1-5; TRBD1 is a possible D gene (6 bases). V was shortened by 3 bases and J by 2 bases, with 8 bases between the two germline ends. Looked up from germline, CDR1 is GTSNPN and CDR2 is SVGIG (reference sequence). There are 13 residues in the CDR3. The chain's CDR3 is CAWSPGGNQPQHF. CDR3 nucleotides: TGTGCCTGGAGCCCAGGGGGCAATCAGCCCCAGCATTTT.

This clone was recorded a few times. The chain links TRBV6-4 to TRBJ2-2; D might be TRBD2 (6 bases). The V end lost 3 bases, the J end lost 3 bases, and 14 bases lay between the germline ends. Germline CDR1 MRHNA, CDR2 SNTAGT. The CDR3 spans 16 residues. The CDR3 nucleotides are TGTGCCAGCAGTGAATTCGGGGGAGACCACACCGGGGAGCTGTTTTTT. Residues: CASSEFGGDHTGELFF.

The J gene is TRBJ2-5, the V gene TRBV5-1; 12 nucleotides align to TRBD1. The germline gives CDR1 SGHRS, CDR2 YFSETQ. This CDR3 is built from 15 residues. The trim removed 3 bases at V and 5 bases at J, leaving 5 bases unmatched. This CDR3 is CASSWGQGARETQYF. CDR3 sequence (DNA): TGCGCCAGCAGCTGGGGACAGGGGGCACGGGAGACCCAGTACTTC.

The chain has TRBV7-7 and TRBJ2-1, with 7 bases lining up with TRBD1. The J segment lost 8 bases and the V segment lost 1 base, leaving 2 bases of the junction unmatched. Germline V gene lookup returns CDR1 SSHAT and CDR2 FNYEAQ (reference sequence). The length of the CDR3 is 13 residues. In DNA, the CDR3 is TGTGCCAGCAGCTTAGACAGGGGCGATGAGCAGTTCTTC. As protein: CASSLDRGDEQFF.